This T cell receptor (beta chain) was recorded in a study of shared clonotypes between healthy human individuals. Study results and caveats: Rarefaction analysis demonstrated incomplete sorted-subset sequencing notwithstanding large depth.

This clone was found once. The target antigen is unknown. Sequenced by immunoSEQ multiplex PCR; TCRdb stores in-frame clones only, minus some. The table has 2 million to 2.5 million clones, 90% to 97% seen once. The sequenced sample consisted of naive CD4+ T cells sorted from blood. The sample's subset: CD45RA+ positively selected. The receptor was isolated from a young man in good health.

The CDR3 here is CASSFRDTNEKLFF. CDR3 DNA: TGTGCCAGCAGTTTCCGGGACACCAATGAAAAACTGTTTTTT. The genes are TRBV28 and TRBJ1-4, with a tentative D call TRBD1 (6 bases). The V gene lost 3 bases and the J gene lost 5 bases, with 10 bases spanning the gap. Germline CDR1 is MDHEN and CDR2 is SYDVKM. The length of the CDR3 is 14 residues.